This T cell receptor beta chain appears in the sequencing data of a study of shared T cell receptors in the human thymus. V lost 5 bases and J 1 base, leaving 18 bases between the germline ends. Germline CDR1 reads LNHDA; CDR2 reads SQIVND (reference sequence). The CDR3 has 17 residues. The table came from immunoSEQ multiplex PCR; TCRdb's copy has only in-frame clones and leaves some out. The profile shows over 650,000 clones, 70% to 90% of them singletons. This sample was also put to use in a study of human thymus T cells. That source reports: The donor group consisted of healthy Finnish infants who were having corrective surgery for congenital heart defects. The source of the thymus tissue was resections taken during corrective heart surgery.

The V call is TRBV19, the J call TRBJ1-5, with TRBD1 as a possible D gene (5 bases). Sequencing was done on a sample of thymocytes. The receptor comes from a boy younger than two with a congenital heart defect. CDR3 sequence (DNA): TGTGCCAGTAGTCCGCGGGGGGAGAACGTAAGCAATCAGCCCCAGCATTTT. Translating gives CASSPRGENVSNQPQHF.